Listed below are T cell receptor beta chains from one sample, sequenced in a study of blood T cell repertoires in COVID-19. Assay: immunoSEQ multiplex PCR; the TCRdb copy retains only in-frame clones and omits some. The sample lists approximately 300,000 clones, roughly 84% seen once, with more than 15% in the top ten. Sequencing input: peripheral blood. The source of these receptors is a person aged 65 to 85 with COVID-19, enrolled during active disease. Each CDR3 is given with its conserved first and last residue.

TRBV30	TRBJ1-6	CAWSRSDSPLHF
TRBV19	TRBJ2-6	CASSEATGVGANVLTF
TRBV29-1	TRBJ2-5	CSVNLPGQTIETQYF
TRBV6-1	TRBJ2-1	CASSESSGAIFNEQFF
TRBV28	TRBJ1-4	CASRPTGGDEKLFF
TRBV7-8	TRBJ2-7	CASSVGAGGEQYF
TRBV5-1	TRBJ1-2	CASSYQGPDYGYTF
TRBV6-1	TRBJ2-7	CASSEARQSEQYF
TRBV30	TRBJ2-1	CAWSPRGLAENEQFF
TRBV4-2	TRBJ2-3	CASSQDLRTSGSDTQYF
TRBV14	TRBJ2-1	CASSQGASGRDNEQFF
TRBV30	TRBJ1-1	CAWIEGRAEAFF
TRBV4-2	TRBJ2-1	CASSIGTFYNEQFF
TRBV9	TRBJ2-2	CASSATRPGLAGGTGELFF
TRBV7-9	TRBJ1-5	CASSSVSGKVGNQPQHF
TRBV27	TRBJ2-3	CASRQRGGVDTQYF
TRBV6-5	TRBJ1-5	CASSFQGPDQPQHF
TRBV6-2/TRBV6-3	TRBJ1-2	CASSYPGMYYGYTF
TRBV11-2	TRBJ2-3	CASSLEASGGVDTQYF
TRBV7-9	TRBJ1-1	CASSALGSHTEAFF
TRBV15	TRBJ1-2	CATSRPPRTAANYGYTF
TRBV5-1	TRBJ1-1	CASSLGDRLNTEAFF
TRBV7-2	TRBJ2-3	CASSLYSRGSTDTQYF
TRBV7-3	TRBJ1-1	CASREGRGRATEAFF
TRBV11-2	TRBJ2-3	CASSRGQGTRGTDTQYF
TRBV7-9	TRBJ1-4	CASSLIEGSLNEKLFF
TRBV6-2/TRBV6-3	TRBJ1-2	CASSYEALGYTF
TRBV11-2	TRBJ2-1	CASSLGRGAHNEQFF
TRBV7-9	TRBJ2-2	CASSPDGRTGELFF
TRBV6-5	TRBJ2-3	CASRTTSGDPDTQYF